This T cell receptor beta chain appears in the sequencing data of a study of identical twins. A few counts support this clonotype. Its antigen is not identified. V was clipped by 1 base and J by 4 bases, with 4 bases between them. CDR3 length: 12 amino acids. Germline V CDR1 and CDR2: LGHDT, YNNKEL (reference sequence). The study, taken as a whole, reports: Carriage of fewer insertions was seen in abundant cord blood beta clonotypes, whereas memory repertoires showed none.

TCRdb called the 5' RACE reads again in MiXCR, with one record for every CDR3 protein. Among 200,000 to 250,000 distinct CDR3 sequences listed, about an eighth were seen once. This sample was also put to use in a study of yellow fever vaccine responses in identical twins.

What was sequenced was memory (CD45RO+) T cells sorted from blood. This sequence was found in a woman under 30 in good health. The chain links TRBV3-1 to TRBJ2-5, with D uncertain. The CDR3 DNA reads TGTGCCAGCAGCCAAGGAGTAGAGACCCAGTACTTC. Its translation: CASSQGVETQYF.